Below are 8 T cell receptor beta chains sequenced from a single sample in a study of blood T cell repertoires in COVID-19. TCRdb keeps only in-frame clones here, not all; method: immunoSEQ multiplex PCR. In the table there are 25,000 to 30,000 clones, 92% of which are singletons. Material: peripheral blood. The receptors were gathered from a man aged 50 or older with active COVID-19.

V usage is TRBV7-9 and J usage is TRBJ1-1, with TRBD1 matching over 8 bases. The CDR3 runs 16 residues. Germline V CDR1 and CDR2: SEHNR, FQNEAQ (reference sequence). V lost 0 bases, J lost 4 bases, and 7 bases stayed unmatched. The CDR3 reads CASSLALGDRGTEAFF. DNA for the CDR3: TGTGCCAGCAGCTTAGCGCTAGGAGACAGGGGCACTGAAGCTTTCTTT.

The chain couples TRBV11-2 to TRBJ2-3, with 7 nucleotides matching TRBD2. CDR1 and CDR2 from the germline V gene are SGHAT and FQNNGV. This CDR3 spans 15 amino acids. The V and J ends lost 3 bases and 1 base, in that order; junction bases with no gene match: 4. The CDR3: CASSFRGRGTDTQYF. DNA of the CDR3: TGTGCCAGCAGCTTTCGGGGGAGGGGCACAGATACGCAGTATTTT.

This rearrangement joins TRBV2 to TRBJ2-5; D is unclear. The germline V gene encodes CDR1 SNHLY and CDR2 FYNNEI. The CDR3 has 16 amino acids. V shed 0 bases and J shed 5 bases, with 16 bases lying between them. CDR3: CASSEAYPAGSETQYF. CDR3 in DNA: TGTGCCAGCAGTGAAGCGTATCCGGCCGGGTCGGAGACCCAGTACTTC.

The V gene is TRBV7-2, the J gene TRBJ2-7; D uncertain. V was cut by 5 bases and J by 2 bases, with 10 bases left in between. The V gene's germline CDR1 is SGHTA and CDR2 FQGNSA. The CDR3 length is 13 residues. Here the CDR3 reads CASSPPPTYEQYF. As DNA, the CDR3 is TGTGCCAGCAGCCCCCCCCCTACCTACGAGCAGTACTTC.

The chain is built from TRBV28 and TRBJ1-4; possibly TRBD1 for D (6 bases). V gave up 5 bases and J gave up 0 bases, with 10 bases separating them. This CDR3 contains 15 residues. CDR1 is MDHEN and CDR2 is SYDVKM in the germline V gene. This CDR3 reads CASSQGGSTNEKLFF. DNA of the CDR3: TGTGCCAGCAGTCAAGGGGGTTCAACTAATGAAAAACTGTTTTTT. The full variable domain, with the rest looked up from reference TRBV28 and TRBJ1-4, is DVKVTQSSRYLVKRTGEKVFLECVQDMDHENMFWYRQDPGLGLRLIYFSYDVKMKEKGDIPEGYSVSREKKERFSLILESASTNQTSMYLCASSQGGSTNEKLFFGSGTQLSVL.

The V gene is TRBV7-8, the J gene TRBJ2-1; 9 nucleotides match TRBD1. V lost 6 bases, J lost 6 bases, and 9 bases stayed unmatched. Germline loops: CDR1 SGHVS, CDR2 FQNEAQ. The CDR3 has 15 amino acids. Here the CDR3 reads CASRDGGQGFNEQFF. The CDR3 coding sequence is TGTGCCAGCAGGGACGGAGGACAGGGGTTCAATGAGCAGTTCTTC.

The chain joins TRBV27 to TRBJ1-1; 12 nucleotides align to TRBD1. Trimming removed 3 bases from V and 1 base from J; junction bases left unmatched: 3. The V gene's germline CDR1 is MNHEY and CDR2 SMNVEV (reference sequence). The CDR3 has 16 amino acids. Here the CDR3 reads CASSLRGQGANTEAFF. CDR3 nucleotide sequence: TGTGCCAGCAGTTTGAGGGGACAGGGGGCGAACACTGAAGCTTTCTTT.

The CDR3 DNA follows: TGTGCCACCGGTACCGCAGGGGGTGGCACTGAAGCTTTCTTT. This sequence encodes CATGTAGGGTEAFF. The V gene is TRBV10-3, the J gene TRBJ1-1; TRBD1 agrees at 7 bases. The germline V gene encodes CDR1 ENHRY and CDR2 SYGVKD. The CDR3 runs to 14 residues. The ends lost 10 bases at V and 4 bases at J; junction bases unmatched: 12.